Below, 17 T cell receptor beta chains from the same sample are listed, as sequenced in a study of T cells in Graves' hyperthyroidism and ophthalmopathy. Amplification yielded TCR beta CDR3 regions, with RNA transcripts as the source. Primed by the HTBI set, a first-round RT-PCR was run on the TCR CDR3. Each CDR3 protein gets one entry after TCRdb re-called the multiplex PCR reads with MiXCR. The data contain more than 500,000 distinct CDR3 sequences, roughly 15% of them singletons. Sequenced: blood. These receptors all come from a woman aged 40-49 years with Graves' ophthalmopathy.

In this sample, this clonotype turned up many times. V and J are TRBV11-3 and TRBJ2-7; 9 bases line up with TRBD2. The CDR3 covers 16 residues. Germline loops: CDR1 SGHNT, CDR2 YENEEA. Trimming took 1 base from V and 7 from J; bases not matched to a gene: 11. CDR3 region: CASSLVGSGSTMEQYF. CDR3 bases: TGTGCCAGCAGCTTAGTGGGTAGCGGGAGCACGATGGAGCAGTACTTC.

The chain couples TRBV7-2 to TRBJ1-1; D is unclear. V lost 2 bases to trimming and J lost 3 bases, with 10 bases between them. Germline CDR1 is SGHTA and CDR2 is FQGNSA. The CDR3 is made up of 14 amino acids. The CDR3 nucleotides read TGTGCCAGCAGCTTACAGTTTATGGACACTGAAGCTTTCTTT. This gives the protein CASSLQFMDTEAFF. Using reference TRBV7-2 and TRBJ1-1 for the parts outside the CDR3, the full variable domain is GAGVSQSPSNKVTEKGKDVELRCDPISGHTALYWYRQSLGQGLEFLIYFQGNSAPDKSGLPSDRFSAERTGGSVSTLTIQRTQQEDSAVYLCASSLQFMDTEAFFGQGTRLTVV.

The V call is TRBV28, the J call TRBJ2-5, with D uncertain. Germline V lookup: CDR1 MDHEN, CDR2 SYDVKM. Trimming pared 5 bases from V and 5 bases from J, leaving 12 bases between. The CDR3 is 13 amino acids. This chain's CDR3 is CASSALIDETQYF. As DNA, the CDR3 is TGTGCCAGCAGTGCACTGATTGACGAGACCCAGTACTTC.

This clonotype came up many times. The chain carries TRBV11-2 and TRBJ2-7; 7 nucleotides line up with TRBD1. The J segment lost 0 bases and the V segment lost 5 bases, leaving 13 bases of the junction unmatched. The CDR3 is made up of 17 amino acids. Looked up from germline, CDR1 is SGHAT and CDR2 is FQNNGV. CDR3 bases: TGTGCCAGCAGCCCCCATGTGAGACAGGGTAGCTCCTACGAGCAGTACTTC. Its protein product is CASSPHVRQGSSYEQYF.

This clonotype showed up many times. DNA for the CDR3: TGTGCCAGTAGTAGGGGCCTTGGGGCCAACGTCCTGACTTTC. Its translation is CASSRGLGANVLTF. The V gene is TRBV19, the J gene TRBJ2-6; possible D gene TRBD1, 5 bases. There are 14 residues in the CDR3. Germline V gene sequence: CDR1 LNHDA, CDR2 SQIVND (reference sequence). Trimming pared 4 bases from V and 3 bases from J, leaving 7 bases between.

Notes on this clonotype: At one end, the junction sequence differs from germline, possibly due to a read error. The chain links TRBV18 to TRBJ2-1, with a tentative D call TRBD1 (6 bases). This CDR3 region has 13 residues. Germline CDR1 KGHSH, CDR2 LQKENI. DNA for the CDR3: TGTGCCAGCTCAACGCAGGGGTACAAGGAGCAGTTCTTC. This encodes CASSTQGYKEQFF.

The V call is TRBV10-3, the J call TRBJ2-3; no definite D call. Germline CDR1 ENHRY, CDR2 SYGVKD. V was trimmed by 2 bases and J by 4 bases, leaving 13 bases between them. The CDR3 has 15 amino acids. The CDR3 sequence is CAISEGPPRPDTQYF. The CDR3 nucleotides are TGTGCCATCAGTGAGGGGCCCCCGCGGCCAGATACGCAGTATTTT.

This clonotype was counted only a few times. V gene TRBV28 combines with J gene TRBJ2-2; a possible D gene is TRBD2 (5 bases). Germline CDR1 MDHEN, CDR2 SYDVKM. The CDR3 length is 13 residues. V lost 8 bases, J lost 4 bases, and 11 bases lay in between. This chain's CDR3 is CASHRGGTGELFF. For the CDR3, the DNA is TGTGCCAGCCACCGGGGTGGCACCGGGGAGCTGTTTTTT.

This clonotype has just a few counts. The chain recombines TRBV25-1 with TRBJ1-5; D unclear. Germline V CDR1 and CDR2: MGHDK, SYGVNS. V gave up 2 bases and J gave up 6 bases, with 11 bases separating them. The CDR3 is 14 amino acids. The CDR3, as DNA: TGTGCCAGCAGTGAAAATGGTATGGGTCAGCCCCAGCATTTT. It yields the protein CASSENGMGQPQHF.

CDR3 DNA sequence: TGTGCCAGCAGTCCTTCGAGGGGACTACGGAATTACGAGCAGTACTTC. Protein sequence: CASSPSRGLRNYEQYF. This chain links TRBV28 with TRBJ2-7, with 7 bases aligning to TRBD2. This CDR3 has 16 amino acids. Germline V lookup: CDR1 MDHEN, CDR2 SYDVKM. The J segment lost 4 bases and the V segment lost 5 bases, leaving 14 bases of the junction unmatched.

This clonotype was picked up many times. A much larger clone lies one base from this, so it may be a read error. The chain recombines TRBV6-2 or TRBV6-3 with TRBJ1-1; D unresolved. V was clipped by 4 bases and J by 4 bases, with 7 bases between them. The CDR3 length is 12 residues. The V gene's germline CDR1 is MNHEY and CDR2 SVGEGT. The CDR3 bases are TGTGCCAGCAGTTTGGAGAGCACTGAAGCTTTCTTT. This sequence encodes CASSLESTEAFF.

This clonotype was detected many times. The rearrangement uses TRBV7-6 and TRBJ2-7; D gene ambiguous. Between the trimmed V and J ends, which lost 0 bases and 5 bases, there was a span of 8 bases. Germline V lookup: CDR1 SGHVS, CDR2 FNYEAQ. The CDR3 loop spans 13 amino acids. The CDR3 here is CASSLAGLDEQYF. The DNA of the CDR3 is TGTGCCAGCAGCTTAGCAGGGCTGGACGAGCAGTACTTC.

This clonotype was seen at least ten times. The V call is TRBV12-3 or TRBV12-4, the J call TRBJ1-1; D is uncertain. The length of the CDR3 is 11 residues. The ends were cut back, 5 bases at V and 5 bases at J, with 6 bases in the middle. The CDR3 bases are TGTGCCAGCAGTCCCATAACTGAAGCTTTCTTT. Protein sequence: CASSPITEAFF.

In this sample, this clonotype turned up many times. The chain joins TRBV3-1 to TRBJ2-2; 8 bases map to TRBD1. Germline CDR1 reads LGHDT; CDR2 reads YNNKEL (reference sequence). The CDR3 consists of 16 residues. V trimming: 4 bases; J trimming: 5 bases; junction bases outside the gene matches: 9. CDR3 sequence (DNA): TGTGCCAGCAGCCCAATTGACAGGGGTAGGACCGGGGAGCTGTTTTTT. Translation gives CASSPIDRGRTGELFF. Full variable domain (missing parts from reference TRBV3-1 and TRBJ2-2): DTAVSQTPKYLVTQMGNDKSIKCEQNLGHDTMYWYKQDSKKFLKIMFSYNNKELIINETVPNRFSPKSPDKAHLNLHINSLELGDSAVYFCASSPIDRGRTGELFFGEGSRLTVL.

In this sample, this clonotype turned up once. CDR3 bases: TGTGCCAGCAGTTTCGACGGTGCAGCGGGAGAACGGGAGACCCAGTACTTC. Amino acid sequence: CASSFDGAAGERETQYF. This chain joins TRBV6-5 and TRBJ2-5; 8 positions match TRBD2. There are 17 residues in the CDR3. Germline V lookup: CDR1 MNHEY, CDR2 SVGAGI. V lost 4 bases and J lost 5; bases outside the gene matches: 15.

The CDR3 DNA sequence: TGTGCCAGCAGCCAAGACGGAACAGATACGCAGTATTTT. As protein: CASSQDGTDTQYF. The chain joins TRBV3-1 to TRBJ2-3; no reliable D call. The CDR3 runs to 13 residues. V was pared by 0 bases and J by 3 bases, with 4 bases between. Germline CDR1 is LGHDT and CDR2 is YNNKEL (reference sequence).

The chain couples TRBV12-3 or TRBV12-4 to TRBJ1-2; 8 nucleotides align to TRBD1. The CDR3 runs 14 residues. The trim removed 5 bases at V and 4 bases at J, leaving 6 bases unmatched. The chain's CDR3 is CASSPDRGFYGYTF. DNA of the CDR3: TGTGCCAGCAGTCCAGACAGGGGCTTCTATGGCTACACCTTC.